This T cell receptor beta chain was captured in a study of cytomegalovirus exposure and HLA in healthy donors. Study-wide results and limits: Most of the TCR beta V segments (in an earlier analysis) were productive either about 87% or about 30% of the time. Follow-up analysis later connected one missense variant in DCLRE1C with trimming of TCR beta V- and J-genes.

The primer mix had 60 Vbeta and 13 Jbeta primers. Methods used by the authors: There were around 78 million unique TCR beta chains by a later count, and around 10 million of them were shared. The table came from immunoSEQ multiplex PCR; TCRdb's copy has only in-frame clones and leaves some out. That table supplies the V and J calls and clone size; D and trimming were determined from the DNA. The profile shows more than 90,000 clones, less than 85% of them singletons. Germline CDR1 DFQATT, CDR2 SNEGSKA (reference sequence). CDR3 length equals 11 residues. Trimming removed 3 bases at V and 7 bases at J, with 7 bases between. On this clone itself: What it recognizes is unknown.

The V call is TRBV20-1, the J call TRBJ1-5; D unclear. Sequenced material: PBMCs. The receptor was derived from a man between 45 and 60 years old in good health and CMV-seropositive. CDR3 protein: CSARGSQPQHF. In nucleotides, the CDR3 is TGCAGTGCTAGGGGGAGCCAGCCCCAGCATTTT.